These 20 T cell receptor beta chains share one sample of origin, sequenced in a study of CD8 T cells in Susac syndrome. RNA in amounts of roughly 0.5 to 1 ug was reverse transcribed with random hexamers. TCRdb re-analysed the immunoSEQ multiplex PCR reads in MiXCR, keeping a single row per CDR3 protein. The sample has 56,000 or so distinct CDR3 sequences, approximately 95% seen once. Sequenced input: CD8+ T cells from PBMCs. The origin of the receptors is a human donor with Susac syndrome.

The chain carries TRBV5-4 and TRBJ2-7, with D perhaps matching TRBD2 (5 bases). The germline V gene encodes CDR1 SGHNT and CDR2 YYREEE (reference sequence). There are 13 residues in the CDR3. V gave up 5 bases and J gave up 0 bases, with 9 bases separating them. CDR3 DNA: TGTGCCAGCAGTTCCGGGATCTCCTACGAGCAGTACTTC. This gives the protein CASSSGISYEQYF. The whole variable domain, remainder taken from reference TRBV5-4 and TRBJ2-7, is ETGVTQSPTHLIKTRGQQVTLRCSSQSGHNTVSWYQQALGQGPQFIFQYYREEENGRGNFPPRFSGLQFPNYSSELNVNALELDDSALYLCASSSGISYEQYFGPGTRLTVT.

The J gene is TRBJ2-1, the V gene TRBV13; tentatively, D is TRBD2 (6 bases). The CDR3 loop spans 12 amino acids. Germline V gene data show CDR1 as PRHDT and CDR2 as FYEKMQ (reference sequence). In DNA form, the CDR3 reads TGTACGGTCCCTAGCGCTTACAATGAGCAGTTCTTC. As protein: CTVPSAYNEQFF.

Written as DNA, the CDR3 is TGTGCCAGCAGTACCAGGGACCCGAACACCGGGGAGCTGTTTTTT. This codes for CASSTRDPNTGELFF. This chain joins TRBV11-1 and TRBJ2-2; D possibly matches TRBD1 or TRBD2 (5 bases each). The V end lost 6 bases, the J end lost 0 bases, and 11 bases lay between the germline ends. Germline lookup yields CDR1 SGHAT and CDR2 FQDESV (reference sequence). This CDR3 comprises 15 residues. Filled out from reference TRBV11-1 and TRBJ2-2, the complete variable domain reads EAEVAQSPRYKITEKSQAVAFWCDPISGHATLYWYRQILGQGPELLVQFQDESVVDDSQLPKDRFSAERLKGVDSTLKIQPAELGDSAMYLCASSTRDPNTGELFFGEGSRLTVL.

This clonotype was picked up one time. This chain links TRBV9 with TRBJ2-7; 10 nucleotides line up with TRBD1. The V gene's germline CDR1 is SGDLS and CDR2 YYNGEE. The length of the CDR3 is 15 residues. V trimming: 4 bases; J trimming: 4 bases; junction bases outside the gene matches: 8. The CDR3 spells CASSSSGTGVYEQYF. The CDR3 nucleotides are TGTGCCAGCAGCTCCTCCGGGACAGGGGTTTACGAGCAGTACTTC. The complete variable domain, with remaining parts taken from reference TRBV9 and TRBJ2-7, reads DSGVTQTPKHLITATGQRVTLRCSPRSGDLSVYWYQQSLDQGLQFLIQYYNGEERAKGNILERFSAQQFPDLHSELNLSSLELGDSALYFCASSSSGTGVYEQYFGPGTRLTVT.

The chain employs TRBV29-1 and TRBJ2-7; 8 positions agree with TRBD1. Germline values: CDR1 SQVTM, CDR2 ANQGSEA. CDR3 length: 14 residues. The V segment lost 6 bases and the J segment 2 bases; nucleotides outside the gene matches: 9. The CDR3 region has the DNA TGCAGCGTGAGGGCAGGGGGCGCGCCCTACGAGCAGTACTTC. Encoded protein: CSVRAGGAPYEQYF.

V is TRBV29-1 and J is TRBJ2-1; D ambiguous. CDR3 size: 9 residues. Between the trimmed V and J ends, which lost 4 bases and 8 bases, there was a span of 3 bases. The germline CDR1 and CDR2 sequences are SQVTM and ANQGSEA. Here the CDR3 DNA reads TGCAGCGTTGGTCATGAGCAGTTCTTC. Protein: CSVGHEQFF.

The J gene is TRBJ1-6, the V gene TRBV7-9; the match to TRBD1 covers 11 bases. The ends lost 5 bases at V and 9 bases at J; junction bases unmatched: 6. CDR3 length equals 15 residues. CDR1 is SEHNR, CDR2 FQNEAQ, per germline (reference sequence). The CDR3 loop reads CASSPDRGQGSPLHF. CDR3 nucleotide sequence: TGTGCCAGCAGCCCGGACAGGGGGCAAGGTTCACCCCTCCACTTT.

The chain links TRBV28 to TRBJ2-1; D not resolved. The CDR3 loop spans 14 amino acids. The germline CDR1 and CDR2 sequences are MDHEN and SYDVKM. V shed 3 bases and J shed 4 bases, with 10 bases lying between them. The CDR3 loop is CASSLELLYNEQFF. The CDR3 DNA follows: TGTGCCAGCAGTTTGGAGCTCCTTTACAATGAGCAGTTCTTC.

The chain has TRBV16 and TRBJ1-4; a possible D gene is TRBD1 (5 bases). The V end was cut by 0 bases, the J end by 7 bases, with 9 bases between. From germline, CDR1 is KGHSY and CDR2 FQNENV. This CDR3 region has 14 residues. The CDR3 nucleotides are TGTGCCAGCAGCCAATCTACCGGGACTGAAAAACTGTTTTTT. The encoded protein is CASSQSTGTEKLFF.

This chain uses TRBV12-3 or TRBV12-4 with TRBJ2-1; TRBD2 matches 10 bases. The junction had 14 bases not matched to a gene; V was cut back by 8 bases and J by 7 bases. The CDR3 has 16 residues. DNA for the CDR3: TGTGCCAGCTACCAGCGGGGGGGCCTCTGGGAGAATGAGCAGTTCTTC. Translation: CASYQRGGLWENEQFF.

The V gene is TRBV25-1, the J gene TRBJ2-7; D not resolved. The V end lost 4 bases, the J end lost 6 bases, and 4 bases lay between the germline ends. The CDR3 has 10 amino acids. CDR1 is MGHDK, CDR2 SYGVNS, per germline. CDR3 in DNA: TGTGCCAGCAGTGCCGGCGAGCAGTACTTC. It encodes CASSAGEQYF.

The rearrangement uses TRBV6-6 and TRBJ1-2; perhaps TRBD1 as D (5 bases). This CDR3 contains 11 residues. CDR1 is MNHNY and CDR2 is SVGAGI in the germline V gene (reference sequence). Deletions cut 6 bases from V and 6 bases from J, with 8 bases between. CDR3 protein: CASRQGDGYTF. CDR3 nucleotides: TGTGCCAGCAGGCAGGGCGATGGCTACACCTTC.

The chain recombines TRBV4-1 with TRBJ1-1; D is ambiguous. There are 12 residues in the CDR3. Per germline, CDR1 MGHRA and CDR2 YSYEKL. Deletions cut 3 bases from V and 11 bases from J, with 13 bases between. In DNA, the CDR3 is TGCGCCAGCAGCCAGAACCCGGGTGGGGCTTTCTTT. Its translation: CASSQNPGGAFF.

V is TRBV7-9 and J is TRBJ2-3; D gene uncertain. Germline V gene lookup returns CDR1 SEHNR and CDR2 FQNEAQ (reference sequence). This CDR3 is built from 15 residues. V lost 1 base and J 0 bases, leaving 8 bases between the germline ends. CDR3 bases: TGTGCCAGCAGCTTAGAAGGTCGGAGCACAGATACGCAGTATTTT. Its translation is CASSLEGRSTDTQYF.

The chain couples TRBV29-1 to TRBJ2-1; 10 bases are shared with TRBD2. CDR1 is SQVTM and CDR2 is ANQGSEA in the germline V gene. The CDR3 extends over 15 amino acids. V lost 6 bases to trimming and J lost 8 bases; unmatched junction nucleotides: 13. CDR3 protein: CSVVIAQRGGDEQFF. CDR3 sequence (DNA): TGCAGCGTGGTCATCGCACAGCGGGGGGGCGATGAGCAGTTCTTC.

This chain connects TRBV20-1 to TRBJ1-6; D might be TRBD1 (5 bases). V dropped 0 bases and J dropped 13 bases, with 16 bases sitting between them. Germline-derived CDR1 and CDR2 are DFQATT and SNEGSKA (reference sequence). The CDR3 loop spans 14 amino acids. The CDR3 protein is CSARDTQEWFPLHF. The CDR3 DNA is TGCAGTGCTAGAGATACACAGGAATGGTTTCCCCTCCACTTT.

The genes are TRBV9 and TRBJ1-6; a possible D gene is TRBD1 (5 bases). Trimming took off 0 bases at V and 6 bases at J, with 10 bases between the two ends. Germline-derived CDR1 and CDR2 are SGDLS and YYNGEE. The length of the CDR3 is 15 residues. In DNA form, the CDR3 reads TGTGCCAGCAGCGTAGGGGACCGTTCTAATTCACCCCTCCACTTT. Its translation is CASSVGDRSNSPLHF.

This chain's CDR3 is CASSIQGAGQPQHF. The CDR3 bases are TGTGCCAGCAGCATACAGGGGGCCGGACAGCCCCAGCATTTT. The V and J genes are TRBV9 and TRBJ1-5; TRBD1 aligns across 9 bases. In germline, CDR1 is SGDLS, CDR2 YYNGEE. Trimming removed 4 bases from V and 7 bases from J; junction bases left unmatched: 6. The CDR3 length is 14 residues. The full variable domain, completed using reference TRBV9 and TRBJ1-5, is DSGVTQTPKHLITATGQRVTLRCSPRSGDLSVYWYQQSLDQGLQFLIQYYNGEERAKGNILERFSAQQFPDLHSELNLSSLELGDSALYFCASSIQGAGQPQHFGDGTRLSIL.

CDR3 DNA: TGTGCCAGCGGGCCCCCCTACACCGGGGAGCTGTTTTTT. Protein: CASGPPYTGELFF. The rearrangement joins TRBV27 to TRBJ2-2; D gene ambiguous. Per the germline V gene, CDR1 is MNHEY and CDR2 is SMNVEV (reference sequence). This CDR3 region has 13 residues. Trimming removed 8 bases from V and 3 bases from J, with 10 bases in between.

The chain has TRBV5-6 and TRBJ1-1; D may be TRBD1 (6 bases). Germline V gives CDR1 SGHDT, CDR2 YYEEEE. Deletions cut 4 bases from V and 4 bases from J, with 11 bases between. The length of the CDR3 is 13 residues. The CDR3 reads CASSLQGTTEAFF. As DNA, the CDR3 is TGTGCCAGCAGCCTACAGGGAACCACTGAAGCTTTCTTT. Looking up the rest from reference TRBV5-6 and TRBJ1-1 gives the full variable domain: DAGVTQSPTHLIKTRGQQVTLRCSPKSGHDTVSWYQQALGQGPQFIFQYYEEEERQRGNFPDRFSGHQFPNYSSELNVNALLLGDSALYLCASSLQGTTEAFFGQGTRLTVV.